The sequence of this T cell receptor (beta chain) was determined in a study of early T cells in non-severe SARS-CoV-2 infection. This clonotype occurred many times. Individual cDNA molecules each received unique molecular identifiers attached to them. TCRdb recomputed calls from the 5' RACE reads with MiXCR, one row per CDR3 protein. The data contain around 82,000 distinct CDR3 sequences, roughly 12% of them singletons. Germline V CDR1 and CDR2: SGHNT, YYREEE (reference sequence). CDR3 length: 13 amino acids. V was trimmed by 0 bases and J by 2 bases, leaving 5 bases between them. The clonotype comes from an adult who was a healthcare worker with PCR-confirmed SARS-CoV-2 infection or an uninfected control (not recorded which). The rearrangement links TRBV5-4 to TRBJ2-5, with D hard to call. The sample consisted of whole blood. The CDR3 DNA follows: TGTGCCAGCAGCTTGGCCATACAAGAGACCCAGTACTTC. Protein: CASSLAIQETQYF.